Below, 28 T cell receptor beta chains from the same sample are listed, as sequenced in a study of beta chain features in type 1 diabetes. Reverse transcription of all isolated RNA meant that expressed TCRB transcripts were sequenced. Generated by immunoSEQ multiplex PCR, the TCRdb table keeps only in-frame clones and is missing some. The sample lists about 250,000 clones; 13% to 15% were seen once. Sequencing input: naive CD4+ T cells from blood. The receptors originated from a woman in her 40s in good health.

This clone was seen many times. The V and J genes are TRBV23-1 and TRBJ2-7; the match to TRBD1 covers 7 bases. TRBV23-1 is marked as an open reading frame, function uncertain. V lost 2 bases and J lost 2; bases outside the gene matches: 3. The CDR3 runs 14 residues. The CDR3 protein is CASSQRTGPYEQYF. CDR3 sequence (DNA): TGCGCCAGCAGTCAACGGACAGGCCCCTACGAGCAGTACTTC.

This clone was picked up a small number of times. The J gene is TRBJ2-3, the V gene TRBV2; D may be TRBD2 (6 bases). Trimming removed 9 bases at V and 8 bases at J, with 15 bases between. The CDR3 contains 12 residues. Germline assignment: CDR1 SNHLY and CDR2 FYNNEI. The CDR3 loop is CARGGVEGTQYF. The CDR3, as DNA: TGTGCCAGAGGAGGCGTGGAGGGTACGCAGTATTTT.

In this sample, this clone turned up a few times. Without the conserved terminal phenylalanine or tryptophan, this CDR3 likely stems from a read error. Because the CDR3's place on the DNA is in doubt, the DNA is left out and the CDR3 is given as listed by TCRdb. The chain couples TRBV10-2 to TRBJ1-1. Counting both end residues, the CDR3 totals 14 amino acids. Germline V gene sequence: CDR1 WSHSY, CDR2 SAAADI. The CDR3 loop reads CASSESGRSEGTEY.

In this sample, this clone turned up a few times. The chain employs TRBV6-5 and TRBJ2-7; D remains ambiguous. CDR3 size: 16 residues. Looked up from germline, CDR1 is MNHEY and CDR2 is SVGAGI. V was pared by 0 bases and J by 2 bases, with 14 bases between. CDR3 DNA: TGTGCCAGCAGTTACTCGATGAGCGCAAATGCCTACGAGCAGTACTTC. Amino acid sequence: CASSYSMSANAYEQYF.

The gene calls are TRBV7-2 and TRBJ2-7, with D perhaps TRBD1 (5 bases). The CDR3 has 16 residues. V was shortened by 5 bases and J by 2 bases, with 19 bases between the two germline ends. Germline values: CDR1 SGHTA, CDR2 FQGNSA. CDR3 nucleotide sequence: TGTGCCAGCAGCCCCCGTATCGGCAGGGCCCCCTACGAGCAGTACTTC. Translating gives CASSPRIGRAPYEQYF.

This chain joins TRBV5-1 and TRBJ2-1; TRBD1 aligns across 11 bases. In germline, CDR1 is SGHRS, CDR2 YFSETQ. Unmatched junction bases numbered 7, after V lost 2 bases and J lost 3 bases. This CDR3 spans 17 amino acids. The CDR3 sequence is CASSLTWGTGGYNEQFF. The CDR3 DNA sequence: TGCGCCAGCAGCTTAACCTGGGGGACAGGGGGCTACAATGAGCAGTTCTTC.

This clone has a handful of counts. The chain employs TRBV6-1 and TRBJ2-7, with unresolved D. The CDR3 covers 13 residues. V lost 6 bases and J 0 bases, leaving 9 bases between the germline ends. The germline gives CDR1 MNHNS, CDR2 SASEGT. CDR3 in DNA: TGTGCCAGCAGCCCGGCGGCCTCCTACGAGCAGTACTTC. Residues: CASSPAASYEQYF.

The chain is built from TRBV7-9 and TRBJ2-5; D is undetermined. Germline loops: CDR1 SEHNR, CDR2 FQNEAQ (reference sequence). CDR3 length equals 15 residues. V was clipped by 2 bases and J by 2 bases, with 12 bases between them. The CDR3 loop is CASSLRETYQETQYF. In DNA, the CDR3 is TGTGCCAGCAGCTTACGAGAGACATATCAAGAGACCCAGTACTTC. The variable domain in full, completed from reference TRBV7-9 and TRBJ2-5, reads DTGVSQNPRHKITKRGQNVTFRCDPISEHNRLYWYRQTLGQGPEFLTYFQNEAQLEKSRLLSDRFSAERPKGSFSTLEIQRTEQGDSAMYLCASSLRETYQETQYFGPGTRLLVL.

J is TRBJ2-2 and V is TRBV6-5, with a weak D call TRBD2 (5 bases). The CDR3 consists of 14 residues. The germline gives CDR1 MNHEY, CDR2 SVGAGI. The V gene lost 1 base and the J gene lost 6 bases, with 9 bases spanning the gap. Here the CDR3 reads CASSYLAGAGELFF. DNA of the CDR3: TGTGCCAGCAGTTACTTAGCCGGGGCCGGGGAGCTGTTTTTT.

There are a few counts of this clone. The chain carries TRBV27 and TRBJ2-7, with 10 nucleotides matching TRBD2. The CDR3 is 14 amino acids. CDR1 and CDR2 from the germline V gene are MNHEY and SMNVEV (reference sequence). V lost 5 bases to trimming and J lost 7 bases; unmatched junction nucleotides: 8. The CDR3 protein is CASSVVAGGGEQYF. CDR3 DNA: TGTGCCAGCAGTGTGGTAGCGGGGGGCGGGGAGCAGTACTTC.

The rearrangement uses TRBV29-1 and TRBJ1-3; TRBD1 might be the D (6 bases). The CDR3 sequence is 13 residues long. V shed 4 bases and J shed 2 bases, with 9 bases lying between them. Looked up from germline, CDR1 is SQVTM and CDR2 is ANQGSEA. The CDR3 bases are TGCAGCGTTGGGGACAACCCTGGAAACACCATATATTTT. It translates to CSVGDNPGNTIYF.

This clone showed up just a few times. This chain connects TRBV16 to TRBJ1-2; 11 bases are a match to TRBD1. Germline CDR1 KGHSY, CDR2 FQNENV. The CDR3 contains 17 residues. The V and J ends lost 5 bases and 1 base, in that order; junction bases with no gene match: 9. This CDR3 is CASSKRTGGPLNYGYTF. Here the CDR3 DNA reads TGTGCCAGCAGCAAACGGACAGGGGGCCCTCTTAACTATGGCTACACCTTC. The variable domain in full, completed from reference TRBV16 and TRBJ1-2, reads GEEVAQTPKHLVRGEGQKAKLYCAPIKGHSYVFWYQQVLKNEFKFLISFQNENVFDETGMPKERFSAKCLPNSPCSLEIQATKLEDSAVYFCASSKRTGGPLNYGYTFGSGTRLTVV.

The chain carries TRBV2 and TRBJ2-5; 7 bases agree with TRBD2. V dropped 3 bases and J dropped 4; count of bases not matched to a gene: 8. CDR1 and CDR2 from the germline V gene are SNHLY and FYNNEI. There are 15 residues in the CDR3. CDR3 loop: CASSEGGFSRETQYF. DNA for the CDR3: TGTGCCAGCAGTGAGGGGGGGTTTAGTAGAGAGACCCAGTACTTC.

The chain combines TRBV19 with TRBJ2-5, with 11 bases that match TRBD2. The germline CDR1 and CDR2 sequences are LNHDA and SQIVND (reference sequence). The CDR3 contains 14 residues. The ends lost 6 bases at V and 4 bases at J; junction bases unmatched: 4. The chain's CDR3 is CASSRTSGLETQYF. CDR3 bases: TGTGCCAGTAGCAGGACTAGCGGGTTAGAGACCCAGTACTTC.

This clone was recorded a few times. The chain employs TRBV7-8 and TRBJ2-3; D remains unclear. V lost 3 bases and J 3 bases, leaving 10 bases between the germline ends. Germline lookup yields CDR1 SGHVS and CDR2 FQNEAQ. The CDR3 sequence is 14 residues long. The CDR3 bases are TGTGCCAGCAGCTTCCTCCAGACTACAGATACGCAGTATTTT. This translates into CASSFLQTTDTQYF.

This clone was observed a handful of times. The CDR3 coding sequence is TGTGCCAGCAGCTTAGCGGCAGGGGGGCGGAATTCACCCCTCCACTTT. It is translated as CASSLAAGGRNSPLHF. The genes are TRBV7-2 and TRBJ1-6; TRBD1 agrees at 7 bases. V gave up 0 bases and J gave up 7 bases; unmatched junction bases: 6. The germline CDR1 and CDR2 sequences are SGHTA and FQGNSA. This CDR3 has 16 residues.

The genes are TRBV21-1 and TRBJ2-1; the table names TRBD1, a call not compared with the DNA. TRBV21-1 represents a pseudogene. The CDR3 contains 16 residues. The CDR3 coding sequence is TGTGCCAGCAGCAAACTACCTTTGGGCCCCTACAATGAGCAGTTCTTC. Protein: CASSKLPLGPYNEQFF.

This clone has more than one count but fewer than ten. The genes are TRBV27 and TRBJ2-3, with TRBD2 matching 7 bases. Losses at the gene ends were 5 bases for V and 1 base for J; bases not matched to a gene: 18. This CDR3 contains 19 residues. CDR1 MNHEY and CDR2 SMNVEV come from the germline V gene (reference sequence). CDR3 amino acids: CASSASAGLPLAGTDTQYF. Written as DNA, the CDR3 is TGTGCCAGCAGTGCCTCAGCGGGGTTACCCCTGGCTGGCACAGATACGCAGTATTTT.

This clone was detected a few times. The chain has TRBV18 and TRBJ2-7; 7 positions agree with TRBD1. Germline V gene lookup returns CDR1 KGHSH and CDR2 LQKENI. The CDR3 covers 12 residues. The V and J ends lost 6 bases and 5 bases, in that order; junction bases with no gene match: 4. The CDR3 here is CASSQTGDEQYF. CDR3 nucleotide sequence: TGTGCCAGCTCGCAAACAGGGGACGAGCAGTACTTC.

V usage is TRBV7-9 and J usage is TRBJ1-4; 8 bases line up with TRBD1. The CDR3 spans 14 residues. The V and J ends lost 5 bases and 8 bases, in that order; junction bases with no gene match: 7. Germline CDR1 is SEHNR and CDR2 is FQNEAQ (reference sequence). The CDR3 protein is CASSQGAGGEKLFF. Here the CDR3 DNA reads TGTGCCAGCAGCCAGGGGGCAGGCGGGGAAAAACTGTTTTTT. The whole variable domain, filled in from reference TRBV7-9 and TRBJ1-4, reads DTGVSQNPRHKITKRGQNVTFRCDPISEHNRLYWYRQTLGQGPEFLTYFQNEAQLEKSRLLSDRFSAERPKGSFSTLEIQRTEQGDSAMYLCASSQGAGGEKLFFGSGTQLSVL.

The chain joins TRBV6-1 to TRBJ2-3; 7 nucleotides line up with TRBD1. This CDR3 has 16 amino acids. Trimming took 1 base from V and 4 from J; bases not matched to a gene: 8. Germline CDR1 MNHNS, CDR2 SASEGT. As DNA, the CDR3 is TGTGCCAGCAGTGAAGTCGGCGGACAGGCCTCAGATACGCAGTATTTT. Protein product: CASSEVGGQASDTQYF.

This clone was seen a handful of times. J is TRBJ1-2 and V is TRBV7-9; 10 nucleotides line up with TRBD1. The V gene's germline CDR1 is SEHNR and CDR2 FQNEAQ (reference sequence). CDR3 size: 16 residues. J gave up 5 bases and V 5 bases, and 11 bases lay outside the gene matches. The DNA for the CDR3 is TGTGCCAGCAGCCCCCACGGGACAGGGGTTGGGTATGGCTACACCTTC. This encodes CASSPHGTGVGYGYTF.

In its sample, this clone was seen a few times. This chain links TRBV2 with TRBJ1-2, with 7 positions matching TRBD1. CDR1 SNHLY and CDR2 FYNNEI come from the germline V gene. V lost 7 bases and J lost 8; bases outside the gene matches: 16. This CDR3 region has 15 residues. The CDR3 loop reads CASKPSLLTGFGYTF. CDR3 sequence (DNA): TGTGCCAGCAAGCCAAGCTTGTTGACAGGGTTCGGCTACACCTTC.

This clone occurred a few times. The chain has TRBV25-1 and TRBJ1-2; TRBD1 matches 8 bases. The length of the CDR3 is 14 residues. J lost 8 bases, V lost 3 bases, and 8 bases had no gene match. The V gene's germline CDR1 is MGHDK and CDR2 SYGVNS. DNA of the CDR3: TGTGCCAGCAGTGATTCTAGGACAGGGAGGGGCTACACCTTC. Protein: CASSDSRTGRGYTF.

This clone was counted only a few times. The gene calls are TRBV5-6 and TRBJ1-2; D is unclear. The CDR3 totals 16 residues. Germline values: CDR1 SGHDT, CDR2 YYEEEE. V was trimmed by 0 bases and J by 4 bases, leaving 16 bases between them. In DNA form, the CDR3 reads TGTGCCAGCAGCTTGGGTTTGTGGGAGATCACCTATGGCTACACCTTC. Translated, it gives CASSLGLWEITYGYTF.

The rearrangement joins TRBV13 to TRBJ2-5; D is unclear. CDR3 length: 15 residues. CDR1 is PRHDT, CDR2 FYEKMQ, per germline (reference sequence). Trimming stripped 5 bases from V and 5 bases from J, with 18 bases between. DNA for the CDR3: TGTGCCAGCAGCCTATCCTCCCGGGTTTTGGAGACCCAGTACTTC. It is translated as CASSLSSRVLETQYF.

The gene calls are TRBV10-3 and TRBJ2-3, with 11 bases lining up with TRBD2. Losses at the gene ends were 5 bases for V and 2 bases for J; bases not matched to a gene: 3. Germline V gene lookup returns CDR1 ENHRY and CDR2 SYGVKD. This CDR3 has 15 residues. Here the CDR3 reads CAISSSGGSTDTQYF. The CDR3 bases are TGTGCCATCAGTTCTAGCGGGGGGTCCACAGATACGCAGTATTTT.

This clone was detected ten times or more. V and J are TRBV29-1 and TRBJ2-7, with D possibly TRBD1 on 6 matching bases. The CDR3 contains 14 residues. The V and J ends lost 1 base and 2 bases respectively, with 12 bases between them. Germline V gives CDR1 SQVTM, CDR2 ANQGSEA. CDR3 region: CSVEVRGSTYEQYF. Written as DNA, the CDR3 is TGCAGCGTTGAAGTCAGGGGCTCCACCTACGAGCAGTACTTC.